This TCR beta chain was observed in a study of radiotherapy plus CTLA-4 blockade in lung cancer. The CDR3 is 15 amino acids. Germline V gives CDR1 SQVTM, CDR2 ANQGSEA. Trimming cost V 5 bases and J 4 bases; bases outside gene matches: 12. Sequenced by immunoSEQ multiplex PCR; TCRdb stores in-frame clones only, minus some. The sample carries approximately 99,000 clones, around 90% recorded once. Findings and limits, study-wide: The best prediction of response reportedly came from early blood T cell clone dynamics, with interferon-beta.

People whose metastatic non-small-cell lung cancer was chemo-refractory got focal radiation along with CTLA-4 blockade by ipilimumab. As concerns this clone: As yet, its antigen is unknown.

This chain joins TRBV29-1 and TRBJ2-3; 7 bases line up with TRBD2. The receptor was isolated from a human donor with non-small cell lung cancer that progressed on radiotherapy plus ipilimumab. The specimen comprised peripheral blood, sampled from a patient treated with radiotherapy plus ipilimumab. DNA for the CDR3: TGCAGCGTTCCCTCGGCTAGCGGAAGTTCAGATACGCAGTATTTT. It translates to CSVPSASGSSDTQYF.